This TCR beta chain derives from a study of shared clonotypes between healthy human individuals. Study context: Researchers assigned three CD4 naive, three CD4 memory, two CD8 naive and one CD8 memory plate to each donor.

Method: immunoSEQ multiplex PCR; TCRdb's copy keeps in-frame clones and lacks some. The sample holds 2 million to 3 million clones; more than 85% are singletons and the top ten take approximately 0.35%. Adult Caucasians living in Nashville, Tennessee made up all of the donors. This clone was seen only once. The antigen is not known. Regarding the study as a whole: Donors were few, which limited the genetic and exposure-history diversity represented.

The clonotype comes from a man younger than 30 in good health. Some clones in this sample may be carry-over from other donors' samples. Sequencing was done on a sample of naive CD4+ T cells from PBMCs. As for subset: CD45RA+ positively selected.

The CDR3 here is CASALQGVFLYEQYF. CDR3 bases: TGCGCCAGCGCTCTACAGGGGGTTTTTTTGTACGAGCAGTACTTC. The chain combines TRBV5-1 with TRBJ2-7; 8 bases align to TRBD1. The V gene's germline CDR1 is SGHRS and CDR2 YFSETQ. The CDR3 extends over 15 amino acids. Trimming took 7 bases from V and 4 from J; bases not matched to a gene: 13.